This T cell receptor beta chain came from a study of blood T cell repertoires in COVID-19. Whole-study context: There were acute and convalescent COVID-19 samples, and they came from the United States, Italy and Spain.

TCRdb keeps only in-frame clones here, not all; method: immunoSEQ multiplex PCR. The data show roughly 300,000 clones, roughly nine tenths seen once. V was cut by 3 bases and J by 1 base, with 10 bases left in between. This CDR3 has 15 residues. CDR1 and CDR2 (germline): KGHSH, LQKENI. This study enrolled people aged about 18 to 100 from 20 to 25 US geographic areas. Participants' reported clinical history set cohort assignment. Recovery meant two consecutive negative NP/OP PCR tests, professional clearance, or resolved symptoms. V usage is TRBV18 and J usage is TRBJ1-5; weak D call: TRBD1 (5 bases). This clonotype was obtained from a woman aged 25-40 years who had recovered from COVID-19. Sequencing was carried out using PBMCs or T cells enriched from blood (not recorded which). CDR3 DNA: TGTGCCAGCTCACCCGGACAAGTAAGCAATCAGCCCCAGCATTTT. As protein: CASSPGQVSNQPQHF.